This TCR beta chain derives from a study of blood T cell repertoires in COVID-19. Across the whole study: Acute and convalescent COVID-19 samples came from the United States, Italy and Spain. Nucleic acid was either cDNA or gDNA, and it came from T cells, B-cell-depleted T cells, or PBMCs.

Original methodology: By means of reference gene primer amplification, nucleated cell counts were estimated. Assay used: immunoSEQ multiplex PCR; TCRdb lists only in-frame clones, some missing. Clonal size and the V and J genes are those of that table, whereas D and trimming came from the DNA. The repertoire holds approximately 210,000 clones, with approximately 90% as singletons. The V segment lost 5 bases and the J segment 10 bases; nucleotides outside the gene matches: 7. This CDR3 spans 14 amino acids. The germline V gene encodes CDR1 MNHEY and CDR2 SVGEGT. The chain has TRBV6-2 or TRBV6-3 and TRBJ2-1, with 11 bases matching TRBD1. The sequence was collected from a human donor in a cohort sampled during active COVID-19. The sequencing input was peripheral blood. CDR3 sequence: CASSHGTGGLEQFF. CDR3 DNA sequence: TGTGCCAGCAGTCACGGGACAGGGGGGTTGGAGCAGTTCTTC.